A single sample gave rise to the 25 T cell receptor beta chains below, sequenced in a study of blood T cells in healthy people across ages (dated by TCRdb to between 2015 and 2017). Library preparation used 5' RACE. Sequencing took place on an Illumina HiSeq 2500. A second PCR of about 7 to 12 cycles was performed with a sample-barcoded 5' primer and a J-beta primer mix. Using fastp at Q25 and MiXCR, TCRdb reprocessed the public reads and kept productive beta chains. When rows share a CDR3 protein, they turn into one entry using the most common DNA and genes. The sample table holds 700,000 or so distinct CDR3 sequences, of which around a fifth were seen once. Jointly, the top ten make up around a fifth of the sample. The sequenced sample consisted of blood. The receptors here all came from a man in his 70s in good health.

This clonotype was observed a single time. CDR3 sequence (DNA): TGTGCCACCAGTTCTGCGGGAACAGGGGGCACTGAAGCTTTCTTT. It specifies CATSSAGTGGTEAFF. This rearrangement joins TRBV24-1 to TRBJ1-1; 8 nucleotides align to TRBD1. Germline trimming cut 6 bases from V and 4 bases from J; bases unmatched to any gene: 9. Germline CDR1 KGHDR, CDR2 SFDVKD. The CDR3 sequence is 15 residues long.

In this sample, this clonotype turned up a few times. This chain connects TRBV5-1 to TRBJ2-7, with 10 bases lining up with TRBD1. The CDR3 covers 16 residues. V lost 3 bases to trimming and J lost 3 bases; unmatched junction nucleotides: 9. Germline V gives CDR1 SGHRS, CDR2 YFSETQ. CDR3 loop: CASSSTTGGVYYEQYF. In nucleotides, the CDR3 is TGCGCCAGCAGCTCGACGACAGGGGGCGTTTACTACGAGCAGTACTTC.

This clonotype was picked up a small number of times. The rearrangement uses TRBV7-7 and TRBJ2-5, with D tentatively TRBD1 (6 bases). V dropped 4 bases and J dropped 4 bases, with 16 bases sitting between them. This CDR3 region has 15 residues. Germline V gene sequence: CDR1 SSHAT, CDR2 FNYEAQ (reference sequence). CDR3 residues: CASSSQQGVVETQYF. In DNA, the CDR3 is TGTGCCAGCAGCTCCCAACAGGGAGTGGTAGAGACCCAGTACTTC. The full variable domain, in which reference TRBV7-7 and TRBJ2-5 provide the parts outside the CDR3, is GAGVSQSPRYKVTKRGQDVTLRCDPISSHATLYWYQQALGQGPEFLTYFNYEAQPDKSGLPSDRFSAERPEGSISTLTIQRTEQRDSAMYRCASSSQQGVVETQYFGPGTRLLVL.

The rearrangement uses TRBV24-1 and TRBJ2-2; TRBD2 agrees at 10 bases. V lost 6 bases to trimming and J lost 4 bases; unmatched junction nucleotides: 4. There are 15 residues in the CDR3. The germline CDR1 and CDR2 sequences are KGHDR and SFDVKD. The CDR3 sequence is CATSPSGRRTGELFF. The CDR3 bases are TGTGCCACCAGTCCTAGCGGGAGACGCACCGGGGAGCTGTTTTTT.

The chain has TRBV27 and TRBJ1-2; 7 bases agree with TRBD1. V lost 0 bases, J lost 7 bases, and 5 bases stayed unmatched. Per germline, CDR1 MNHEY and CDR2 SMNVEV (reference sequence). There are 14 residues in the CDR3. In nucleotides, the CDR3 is TGTGCCAGCAGTTTATCGACAGGGTGGGGTGGCTACACCTTC. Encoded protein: CASSLSTGWGGYTF.

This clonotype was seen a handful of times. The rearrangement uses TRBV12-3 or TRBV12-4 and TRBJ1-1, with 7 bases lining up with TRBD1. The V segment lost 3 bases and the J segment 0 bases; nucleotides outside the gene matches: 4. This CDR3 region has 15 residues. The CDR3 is CASSFRGNLNTEAFF. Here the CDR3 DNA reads TGTGCCAGCAGTTTCAGGGGGAATTTGAACACTGAAGCTTTCTTT.

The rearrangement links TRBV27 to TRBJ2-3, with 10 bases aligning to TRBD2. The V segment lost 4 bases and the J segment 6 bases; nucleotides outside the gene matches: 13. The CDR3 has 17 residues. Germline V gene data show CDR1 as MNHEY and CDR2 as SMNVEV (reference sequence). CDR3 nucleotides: TGTGCCAGCAGTTCCTCACCTCTAGCGGGAGCGGGTGATACGCAGTATTTT. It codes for CASSSSPLAGAGDTQYF.

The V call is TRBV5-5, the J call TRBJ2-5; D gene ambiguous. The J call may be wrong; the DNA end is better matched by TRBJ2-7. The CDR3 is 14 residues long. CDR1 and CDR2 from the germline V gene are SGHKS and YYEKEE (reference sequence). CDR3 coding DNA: TGTGCCAGCAGCCCCTCGATCGCGGACTACGAGCAGTACTTC. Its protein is CASSPSIADYEQYF.

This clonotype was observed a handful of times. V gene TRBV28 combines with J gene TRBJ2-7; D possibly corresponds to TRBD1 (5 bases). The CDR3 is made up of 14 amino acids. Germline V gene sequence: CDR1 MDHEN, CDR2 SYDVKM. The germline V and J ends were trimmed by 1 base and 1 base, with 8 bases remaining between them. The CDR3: CASSLSRVSYEQYF. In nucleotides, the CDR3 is TGTGCCAGCAGTTTATCCAGGGTTTCCTACGAGCAGTACTTC.

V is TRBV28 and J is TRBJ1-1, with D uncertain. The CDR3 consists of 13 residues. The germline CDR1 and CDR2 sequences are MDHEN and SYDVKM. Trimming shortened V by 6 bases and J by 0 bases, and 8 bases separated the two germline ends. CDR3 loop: CASRIRLNTEAFF. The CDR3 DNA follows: TGTGCCAGCAGAATCAGACTGAACACTGAAGCTTTCTTT. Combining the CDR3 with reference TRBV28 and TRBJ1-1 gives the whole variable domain DVKVTQSSRYLVKRTGEKVFLECVQDMDHENMFWYRQDPGLGLRLIYFSYDVKMKEKGDIPEGYSVSREKKERFSLILESASTNQTSMYLCASRIRLNTEAFFGQGTRLTVV.

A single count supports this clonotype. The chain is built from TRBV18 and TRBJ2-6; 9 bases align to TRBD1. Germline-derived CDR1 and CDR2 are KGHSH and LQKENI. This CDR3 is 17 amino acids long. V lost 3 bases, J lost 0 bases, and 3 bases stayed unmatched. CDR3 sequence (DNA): TGTGCCAGCTCACCGGGACAGGGTCGCTCTGGGGCCAACGTCCTGACTTTC. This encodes CASSPGQGRSGANVLTF.

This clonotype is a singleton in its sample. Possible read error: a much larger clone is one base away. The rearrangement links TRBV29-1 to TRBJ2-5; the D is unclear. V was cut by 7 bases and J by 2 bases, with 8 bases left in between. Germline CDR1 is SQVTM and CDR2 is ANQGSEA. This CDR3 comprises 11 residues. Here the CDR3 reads CSADSQETQYF. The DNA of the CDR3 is TGCAGCGCAGACTCGCAAGAGACCCAGTACTTC.

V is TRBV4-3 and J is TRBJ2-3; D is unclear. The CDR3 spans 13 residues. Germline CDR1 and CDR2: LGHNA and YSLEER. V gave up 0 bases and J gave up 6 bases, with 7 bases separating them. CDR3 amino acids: CASSQDSEDTQYF. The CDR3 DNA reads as TGCGCCAGCAGCCAAGATTCAGAGGATACGCAGTATTTT.

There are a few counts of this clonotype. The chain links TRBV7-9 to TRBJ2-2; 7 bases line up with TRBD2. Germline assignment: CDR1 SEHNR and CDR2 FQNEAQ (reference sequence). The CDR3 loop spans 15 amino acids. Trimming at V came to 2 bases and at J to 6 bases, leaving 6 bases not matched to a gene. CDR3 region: CASSLIRGDAGELFF. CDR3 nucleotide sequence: TGTGCCAGCAGCTTAATCCGGGGGGACGCCGGGGAGCTGTTTTTT.

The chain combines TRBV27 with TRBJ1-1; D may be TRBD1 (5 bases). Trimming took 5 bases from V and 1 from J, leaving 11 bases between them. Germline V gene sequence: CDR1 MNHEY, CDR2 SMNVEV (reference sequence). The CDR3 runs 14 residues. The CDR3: CASSRTSGNTEAFF. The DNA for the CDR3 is TGTGCCAGCAGTAGGACATCAGGGAACACTGAAGCTTTCTTT.

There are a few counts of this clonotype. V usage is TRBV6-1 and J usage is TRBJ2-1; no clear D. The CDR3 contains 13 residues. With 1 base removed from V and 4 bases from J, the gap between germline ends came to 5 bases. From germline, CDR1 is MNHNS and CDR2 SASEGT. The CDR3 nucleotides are TGTGCCAGCAGTGAAGGTCCGTACAATGAGCAGTTCTTC. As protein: CASSEGPYNEQFF.

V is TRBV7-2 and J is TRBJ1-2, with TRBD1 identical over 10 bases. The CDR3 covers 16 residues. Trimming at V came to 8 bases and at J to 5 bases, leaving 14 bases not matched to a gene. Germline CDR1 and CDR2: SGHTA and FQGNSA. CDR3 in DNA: TGTGCCAGCGGAAAATTGTCGGACAGGGGGAGATATGGCTACACCTTC. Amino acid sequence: CASGKLSDRGRYGYTF.

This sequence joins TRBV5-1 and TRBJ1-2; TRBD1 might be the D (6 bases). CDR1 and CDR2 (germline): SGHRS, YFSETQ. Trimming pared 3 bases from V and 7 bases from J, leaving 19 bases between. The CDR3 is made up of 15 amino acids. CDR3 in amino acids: CASSSPQGGTAGYTF. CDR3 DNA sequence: TGCGCCAGCAGCTCCCCACAGGGAGGGACGGCTGGCTACACCTTC.

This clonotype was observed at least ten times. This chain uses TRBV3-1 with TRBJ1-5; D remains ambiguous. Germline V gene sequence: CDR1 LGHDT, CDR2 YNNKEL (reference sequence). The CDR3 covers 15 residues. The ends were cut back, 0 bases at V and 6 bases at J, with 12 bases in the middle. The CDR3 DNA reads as TGTGCCAGCAGCCAAGACCATGATGCGGGTCAGCCCCAGCATTTT. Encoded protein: CASSQDHDAGQPQHF.

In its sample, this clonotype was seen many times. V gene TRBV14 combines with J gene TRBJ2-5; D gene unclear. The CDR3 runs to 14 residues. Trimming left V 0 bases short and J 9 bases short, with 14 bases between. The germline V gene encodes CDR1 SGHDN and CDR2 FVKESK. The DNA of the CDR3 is TGTGCCAGCAGCCAAGACTTCAGAGTTCGGGCCCAGTACTTC. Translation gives CASSQDFRVRAQYF.

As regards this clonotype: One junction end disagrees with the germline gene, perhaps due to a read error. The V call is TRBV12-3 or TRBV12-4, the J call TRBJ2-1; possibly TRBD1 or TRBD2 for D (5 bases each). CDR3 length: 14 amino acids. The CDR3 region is CGSSRMGVYNEQFF. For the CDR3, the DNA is TGTGGCAGCAGTCGAATGGGGGTCTACAATGAGCAGTTCTTC.

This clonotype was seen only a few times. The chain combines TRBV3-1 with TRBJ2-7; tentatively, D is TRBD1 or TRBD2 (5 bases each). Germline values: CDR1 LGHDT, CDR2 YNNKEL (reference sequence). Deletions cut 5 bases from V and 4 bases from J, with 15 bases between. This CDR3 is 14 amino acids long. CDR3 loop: CASSVRDLGYEQYF. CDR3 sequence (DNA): TGTGCCAGCAGCGTCCGGGACCTGGGATACGAGCAGTACTTC.

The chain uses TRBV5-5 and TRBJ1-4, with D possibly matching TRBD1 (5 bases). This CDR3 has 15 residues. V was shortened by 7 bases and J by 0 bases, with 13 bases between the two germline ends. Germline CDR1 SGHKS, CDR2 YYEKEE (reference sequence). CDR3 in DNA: TGTGCCAGCGGTCGGGGGGGAACAACTAATGAAAAACTGTTTTTT. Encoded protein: CASGRGGTTNEKLFF.

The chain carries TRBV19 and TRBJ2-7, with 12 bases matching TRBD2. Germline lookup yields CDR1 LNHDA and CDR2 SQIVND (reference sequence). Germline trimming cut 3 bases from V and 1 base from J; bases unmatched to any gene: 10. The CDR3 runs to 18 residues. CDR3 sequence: CASSIRLAGGTSSYEQYF. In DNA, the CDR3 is TGTGCCAGTAGTATTCGGCTAGCGGGGGGGACTTCGTCCTACGAGCAGTACTTC.

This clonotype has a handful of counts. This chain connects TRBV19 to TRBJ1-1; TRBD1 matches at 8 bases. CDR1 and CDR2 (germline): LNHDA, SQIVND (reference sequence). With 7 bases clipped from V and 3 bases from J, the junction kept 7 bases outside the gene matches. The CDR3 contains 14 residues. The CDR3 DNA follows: TGTGCCAGTAATGAGGGACAGGACTACACTGAAGCTTTCTTT. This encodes CASNEGQDYTEAFF.